The 15 T cell receptor beta chains listed next were all sequenced from one sample in a study of shared clonotypes between healthy human individuals. Profiled with immunoSEQ multiplex PCR; TCRdb holds only in-frame clones, not every one. The sample gives about 2.4 million clones, roughly 93% of which show up once; around 0.37% is in the top ten. Material: naive CD4+ T cells from PBMCs. Subset described: CD45RA+ positively selected. Receptors were obtained from a man between 18 and 35 years old in good health. Some clones in this sample may be carry-over from other donors' samples.

The chain couples TRBV30 to TRBJ2-1, with 10 positions matching TRBD2. Losses at the gene ends were 4 bases for V and 5 bases for J; bases not matched to a gene: 14. This CDR3 is built from 17 residues. CDR1 and CDR2 from the germline V gene are GTSNPN and SVGIG (reference sequence). The CDR3 loop is CAWTRSYSSGSDNEQFF. In DNA, the CDR3 is TGTGCCTGGACCCGCTCCTATTCTAGCGGGAGCGACAATGAGCAGTTCTTC.

Worth noting for this clone: The same CDR3 can be traced to other DNA sequences in this sample. V is TRBV30 and J is TRBJ2-5; no firm D call. This CDR3 comprises 11 residues. The ends were cut back, 1 base at V and 4 bases at J, with 4 bases in the middle. The germline CDR1 and CDR2 sequences are GTSNPN and SVGIG (reference sequence). The CDR3 spells CAWSDGETQYF. The CDR3 DNA reads TGTGCCTGGAGTGATGGAGAGACCCAGTACTTC.

The chain links TRBV6-5 to TRBJ2-3; weak D call: TRBD1 (5 bases). The CDR3 has 13 residues. Germline CDR1 and CDR2: MNHEY and SVGAGI. Trimming stripped 6 bases from V and 5 bases from J, with 12 bases between. CDR3 protein: CASRAGLGDTQYF. CDR3 nucleotide sequence: TGTGCCAGCAGGGCAGGGCTAGGAGATACGCAGTATTTT.

CDR3 residues: CAISEGGAVFDEQYF. CDR3 sequence (DNA): TGTGCCATCAGTGAGGGGGGAGCTGTTTTTGACGAGCAGTACTTC. The V call is TRBV10-3, the J call TRBJ2-7; D is perhaps TRBD1 or TRBD2 (5 bases each). The CDR3 totals 15 residues. With 2 bases removed from V and 5 bases from J, the gap between germline ends came to 16 bases. Germline-derived CDR1 and CDR2 are ENHRY and SYGVKD.

Comment on this clone: This specimen includes other DNA sequences encoding the same CDR3. J is TRBJ2-3 and V is TRBV7-2; D gene uncertain. The CDR3 is 13 amino acids. CDR1 SGHTA and CDR2 FQGNSA come from the germline V gene. The V end lost 0 bases, the J end lost 3 bases, and 4 bases lay between the germline ends. CDR3 DNA sequence: TGTGCCAGCAGCTTAGCGACAACAGATACGCAGTATTTT. Its translation is CASSLATTDTQYF.

This clone has only one observation. This sequence joins TRBV15 and TRBJ1-5; D is unresolved. The germline CDR1 and CDR2 sequences are LNHNV and YYDKDF (reference sequence). V was trimmed by 2 bases and J by 1 base, leaving 15 bases between them. This CDR3 spans 17 amino acids. This chain's CDR3 is CATSRPPLGGSNQPQHF. The CDR3 DNA reads TGTGCCACCAGCAGACCTCCTTTGGGCGGCAGCAATCAGCCCCAGCATTTT.

V is TRBV18 and J is TRBJ2-5; D unresolved. The V end lost 6 bases, the J end lost 2 bases, and 10 bases lay between the germline ends. The V gene's germline CDR1 is KGHSH and CDR2 LQKENI. There are 13 residues in the CDR3. The CDR3 reads CASSESGQETQYF. Here the CDR3 DNA reads TGTGCCAGCTCGGAATCGGGTCAAGAGACCCAGTACTTC.

V is TRBV28 and J is TRBJ2-1, with D possibly matching TRBD1 (6 bases). This CDR3 region has 12 residues. Trimming took 5 bases from V and 11 from J, leaving 13 bases between them. Germline CDR1 MDHEN, CDR2 SYDVKM. CDR3 region: CASSPRQAKQFF. CDR3 bases: TGTGCCAGCAGTCCTCGACAGGCAAAGCAGTTCTTC. The variable domain in full, completed from reference TRBV28 and TRBJ2-1, reads DVKVTQSSRYLVKRTGEKVFLECVQDMDHENMFWYRQDPGLGLRLIYFSYDVKMKEKGDIPEGYSVSREKKERFSLILESASTNQTSMYLCASSPRQAKQFFGPGTRLTVL.

The chain couples TRBV6-1 to TRBJ1-3, with TRBD1 as a possible D gene (5 bases). V was pared by 4 bases and J by 2 bases, with 15 bases between. This CDR3 region has 16 residues. Germline CDR1 reads MNHNS; CDR2 reads SASEGT. The CDR3 DNA reads TGTGCCAGCAGTGCGTCGGTCTTAGGGGCTGGAAACACCATATATTTT. This sequence encodes CASSASVLGAGNTIYF.

The gene calls are TRBV10-3 and TRBJ2-3; no definite D call. Germline lookup yields CDR1 ENHRY and CDR2 SYGVKD. This CDR3 spans 15 amino acids. V lost 2 bases and J 0 bases, leaving 9 bases between the germline ends. The CDR3 sequence is CAISERSASTDTQYF. CDR3 bases: TGTGCCATCAGTGAGAGGAGCGCCAGCACAGATACGCAGTATTTT.

The sample holds one count of this clone. The rearrangement links TRBV29-1 to TRBJ1-3; D gene ambiguous. Deletions cut 5 bases from V and 4 bases from J, with 9 bases between. Germline-derived CDR1 and CDR2 are SQVTM and ANQGSEA. This CDR3 comprises 12 residues. The chain's CDR3 is CSVRPDGNTIYF. The CDR3 DNA follows: TGCAGCGTTCGACCCGACGGAAACACCATATATTTT.

V gene TRBV6-6 combines with J gene TRBJ2-2, with a tentative D call TRBD2 (5 bases). The CDR3 runs 14 residues. V shed 6 bases and J shed 0 bases, with 8 bases lying between them. Germline assignment: CDR1 MNHNY and CDR2 SVGAGI (reference sequence). CDR3 sequence reads: CASSRGANTGELFF. The CDR3 nucleotides are TGTGCCAGCAGCCGGGGAGCGAACACCGGGGAGCTGTTTTTT.

J is TRBJ2-3 and V is TRBV7-6; D is ambiguous. CDR1 SGHVS and CDR2 FNYEAQ come from the germline V gene. This CDR3 has 13 residues. V was trimmed by 3 bases and J by 1 base, leaving 5 bases between them. The DNA of the CDR3 is TGTGCCAGCAGCTTGCCCGGCACAGATACGCAGTATTTT. Protein: CASSLPGTDTQYF. Full variable domain (missing parts from reference TRBV7-6 and TRBJ2-3): GAGVSQSPRYKVTKRGQDVALRCDPISGHVSLYWYRQALGQGPEFLTYFNYEAQQDKSGLPNDRFSAERPEGSISTLTIQRTEQRDSAMYRCASSLPGTDTQYFGPGTRLTVL.

Notes on this clone: The same CDR3 arises from other DNA sequences in this sample as well. The CDR3 coding sequence is TGCGCCAGCAGCTTGGGACAGGCAACAGATACGCAGTATTTT. Its protein product is CASSLGQATDTQYF. The chain employs TRBV5-1 and TRBJ2-3; perhaps TRBD1 as D (6 bases). V was trimmed by 0 bases and J by 3 bases, leaving 8 bases between them. The germline V gene has CDR1 SGHRS and CDR2 YFSETQ. CDR3 length: 14 amino acids.

The chain is built from TRBV4-3 and TRBJ2-5; D gene ambiguous. CDR1 LGHNA and CDR2 YSLEER come from the germline V gene. The V end was cut by 0 bases, the J end by 7 bases, with 12 bases between. CDR3 size: 14 residues. CDR3 DNA sequence: TGCGCCAGCAGCCAAGATTCCGCGGTGGGGACCCAGTACTTC. This codes for CASSQDSAVGTQYF.